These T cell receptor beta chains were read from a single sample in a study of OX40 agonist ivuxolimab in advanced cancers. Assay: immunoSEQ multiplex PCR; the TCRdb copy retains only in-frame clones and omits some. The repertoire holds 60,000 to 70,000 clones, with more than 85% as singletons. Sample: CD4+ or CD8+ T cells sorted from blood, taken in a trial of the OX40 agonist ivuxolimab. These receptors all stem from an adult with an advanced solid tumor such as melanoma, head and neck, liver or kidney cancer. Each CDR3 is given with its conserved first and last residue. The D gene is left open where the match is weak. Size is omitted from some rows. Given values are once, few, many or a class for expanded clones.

cdr3_aa: CAISESIASTDTQYF; cdr3_nt: TGTGCCATCAGTGAGTCGATAGCAAGCACAGATACGCAGTATTTT; v_call: TRBV10-3; d_call: NA; clone_size: NA; j_call: TRBJ2-3
cdr3_aa: CASSLDLNQETQYF; cdr3_nt: TGTGCCAGCAGCTTAGATCTGAACCAAGAGACCCAGTACTTC; v_call: TRBV11-2; d_call: NA; clone_size: NA; j_call: TRBJ2-5
cdr3_aa: CASSRGSGASYEQYF; cdr3_nt: TGTGCCAGCAGTAGGGGGAGCGGGGCCTCCTACGAGCAGTACTTC; v_call: TRBV27; d_call: NA; clone_size: NA; j_call: TRBJ2-7
cdr3_aa: CASSFSSGSYEQYF; cdr3_nt: TGTGCCAGCAGCTTTTCTAGCGGGAGCTACGAGCAGTACTTC; v_call: TRBV5-4; d_call: TRBD2; clone_size: NA; j_call: TRBJ2-7
cdr3_aa: CASSEGQSGNTIYF; cdr3_nt: TGCGCCAGCAGTGAGGGGCAGTCTGGAAACACCATATATTTT; v_call: TRBV10-2; d_call: NA; clone_size: NA; j_call: TRBJ1-3
cdr3_aa: CASGLSGAGGELFF; cdr3_nt: TGTGCTAGTGGTTTGTCGGGGGCTGGCGGGGAGCTGTTTTTT; v_call: TRBV12-5; d_call: NA; clone_size: NA; j_call: TRBJ2-2
cdr3_aa: CASSSVTGDTF; cdr3_nt: TGTGCCAGCAGCTCAGTCACAGGGGACACCTTC; v_call: TRBV7-6; d_call: TRBD1; clone_size: NA; j_call: TRBJ1-2
cdr3_aa: CASSQDETGGYEQYF; cdr3_nt: TGTGCCAGCAGCCAAGATGAGACAGGGGGCTACGAGCAGTACTTC; v_call: TRBV4-2; d_call: TRBD1; clone_size: large; j_call: TRBJ2-7
cdr3_aa: CASSSLGTGPTNEKLFF; cdr3_nt: TGTGCCAGCAGTTCACTAGGGACAGGCCCAACTAATGAAAAACTGTTTTTT; v_call: TRBV27; d_call: TRBD1; clone_size: NA; j_call: TRBJ1-4
cdr3_aa: CASSSTGSGANVLTF; cdr3_nt: TGTGCCAGCAGCTCTACAGGGTCTGGGGCCAACGTCCTGACTTTC; v_call: TRBV11-2; d_call: NA; clone_size: NA; j_call: TRBJ2-6
cdr3_aa: CASSLGLASYNEQFF; cdr3_nt: TGCGCCAGCAGCCTCGGACTAGCCTCCTACAATGAGCAGTTCTTC; v_call: TRBV4-3; d_call: TRBD2; clone_size: NA; j_call: TRBJ2-1
cdr3_aa: CASTPARGGFNEQFF; cdr3_nt: TGTGCCAGCACTCCCGCCCGGGGGGGGTTCAATGAGCAGTTCTTC; v_call: TRBV28; d_call: TRBD2; clone_size: NA; j_call: TRBJ2-1
cdr3_aa: CASSLWDSSYEQYF; cdr3_nt: TGTGCCAGCAGCTTATGGGACAGCTCCTACGAGCAGTACTTC; v_call: TRBV5-4; d_call: TRBD1; clone_size: NA; j_call: TRBJ2-7
cdr3_aa: CASSQWGGGANTGELFF; cdr3_nt: TGCGCCAGCAGCCAATGGGGGGGAGGGGCGAACACCGGGGAGCTGTTTTTT; v_call: TRBV4-3; d_call: TRBD2; clone_size: NA; j_call: TRBJ2-2
cdr3_aa: CASSQDIGPRETQYF; cdr3_nt: TGCGCCAGCAGCCAAGATATCGGACCTCGAGAGACCCAGTACTTC; v_call: TRBV4-3; d_call: NA; clone_size: NA; j_call: TRBJ2-5
cdr3_aa: CASSEVANTEAFF; cdr3_nt: TGTGCCAGCAGCGAGGTGGCGAACACTGAAGCTTTCTTT; v_call: TRBV9; d_call: NA; clone_size: NA; j_call: TRBJ1-1
cdr3_aa: CASSLAGDEQYF; cdr3_nt: TGTGCCAGCTCCTTGGCGGGGGACGAGCAGTACTTC; v_call: TRBV18; d_call: TRBD2; clone_size: NA; j_call: TRBJ2-7
cdr3_aa: CASSPIISNQPQHF; cdr3_nt: TGCGCCAGCAGCCCTATCATTAGCAATCAGCCCCAGCATTTT; v_call: TRBV4-1; d_call: NA; clone_size: few; j_call: TRBJ1-5
cdr3_aa: CASSGNIAGVSYNEQFF; cdr3_nt: TGTGCCAGCAGCGGTAACATAGCGGGAGTTTCCTACAATGAGCAGTTCTTC; v_call: TRBV9; d_call: TRBD2; clone_size: NA; j_call: TRBJ2-1
cdr3_aa: CATRREVDRTMNTEAFF; cdr3_nt: TGTGCCACCCGGCGAGAGGTGGACAGAACCATGAACACTGAAGCTTTCTTT; v_call: TRBV10-3; d_call: NA; clone_size: NA; j_call: TRBJ1-1
cdr3_aa: CASSLGGGTVGYEQYF; cdr3_nt: TGTGCCAGCAGCTTAGGAGGTGGTACAGTGGGCTACGAGCAGTACTTC; v_call: TRBV7-2; d_call: NA; clone_size: NA; j_call: TRBJ2-7
cdr3_aa: CASSESEGTVDQPQHF; cdr3_nt: TGCGCCAGCAGTGAGTCAGAAGGGACGGTTGATCAGCCCCAGCATTTT; v_call: TRBV10-2; d_call: NA; clone_size: NA; j_call: TRBJ1-5
cdr3_aa: CASSLGFSSYNEQFF; cdr3_nt: TGCGCCAGCAGCTTGGGGTTCAGCTCCTACAATGAGCAGTTCTTC; v_call: TRBV5-1; d_call: NA; clone_size: NA; j_call: TRBJ2-1
cdr3_aa: CASSMGTSRSTDTQYF; cdr3_nt: TGTGCCAGTAGTATGGGGACTAGCCGCAGCACAGATACGCAGTATTTT; v_call: TRBV19; d_call: TRBD2; clone_size: NA; j_call: TRBJ2-3
cdr3_aa: CASSPNPSYTGELFF; cdr3_nt: TGTGCCAGCAGCCCAAACCCTAGCTACACCGGGGAGCTGTTTTTT; v_call: TRBV7-9; d_call: NA; clone_size: NA; j_call: TRBJ2-2
cdr3_aa: CASSIGSGGYTF; cdr3_nt: TGTGCCAGTAGTATTGGGTCGGGGGGCTACACCTTC; v_call: TRBV19; d_call: NA; clone_size: NA; j_call: TRBJ1-2
cdr3_aa: CASSQQTGENIQYF; cdr3_nt: TGTGCCAGCAGCCAGCAGACGGGAGAAAACATTCAGTACTTC; v_call: TRBV13; d_call: NA; clone_size: NA; j_call: TRBJ2-4
cdr3_aa: CASSLAPGQGYEQYF; cdr3_nt: TGTGCCAGCAGCTTAGCCCCCGGACAGGGCTACGAGCAGTACTTC; v_call: TRBV7-6; d_call: TRBD1; clone_size: once; j_call: TRBJ2-7
cdr3_aa: CASSQRLAGERTDTQYF; cdr3_nt: TGTGCCAGCAGCCAAAGACTAGCGGGAGAGCGCACAGATACGCAGTATTTT; v_call: TRBV14; d_call: TRBD2; clone_size: NA; j_call: TRBJ2-3